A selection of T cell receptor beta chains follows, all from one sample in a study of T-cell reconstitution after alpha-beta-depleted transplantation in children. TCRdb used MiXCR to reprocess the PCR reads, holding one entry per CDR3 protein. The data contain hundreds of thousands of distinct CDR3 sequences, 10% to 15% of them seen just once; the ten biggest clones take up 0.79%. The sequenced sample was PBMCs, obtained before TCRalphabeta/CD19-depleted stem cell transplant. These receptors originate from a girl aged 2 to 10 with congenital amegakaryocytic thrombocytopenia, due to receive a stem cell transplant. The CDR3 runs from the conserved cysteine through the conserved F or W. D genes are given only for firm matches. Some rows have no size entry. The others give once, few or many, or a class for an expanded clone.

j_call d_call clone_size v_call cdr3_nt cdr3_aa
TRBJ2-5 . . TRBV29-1 TGCAGCGTTGCAAAGCCGATATCGGAGACCCAGTACTTC CSVAKPISETQYF
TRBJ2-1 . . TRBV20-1 TGCAGTGCTAGAGATGTCCTAGCGTCAAATGAGCAGTTCTTC CSARDVLASNEQFF
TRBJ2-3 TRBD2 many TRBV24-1 TGTGCCACCAGTGATAGCGGGAGGGCAGCAGATACGCAGTATTTT CATSDSGRAADTQYF
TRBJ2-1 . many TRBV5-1 TGCGCCAGCAGCTTGGAGGGGCCCTACAATGAGCAGTTCTTC CASSLEGPYNEQFF
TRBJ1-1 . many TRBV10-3 TGTGCCATCAGTGAGCTAGATGAAGCTTTCTTT CAISELDEAFF
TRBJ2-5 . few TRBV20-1 TGCAGTGCTAGAGATTCCGGACTCCACGTAGAGACCCAGTACTTC CSARDSGLHVETQYF
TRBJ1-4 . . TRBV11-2 TGTGCCAGCAGCCCTACCACCGGGACACCAAATGAAAAACTGTTTTTT CASSPTTGTPNEKLFF
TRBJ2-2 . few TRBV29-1 TGCAGCGTTGTTTTAGTAGATTTCACCGGGGAGCTGTTTTTT CSVVLVDFTGELFF
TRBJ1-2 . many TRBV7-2 TGTGCCAGCAGCTTACACTATGGCTACACCTTC CASSLHYGYTF
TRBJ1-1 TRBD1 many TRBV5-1 TGCGCCAGCGGACTAGGGGGCCAGAACACTGAAGCTTTCTTT CASGLGGQNTEAFF
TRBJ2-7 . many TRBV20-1 TGCAGTGCTAGAGATGGGACCTACGAGCAGTACTTC CSARDGTYEQYF
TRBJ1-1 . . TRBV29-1 TGCAGCACCCAAGGCCCCGGGCAATTAGGAGCTTTCTTT CSTQGPGQLGAFF
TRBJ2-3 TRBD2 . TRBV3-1 TGTGCCAGCAGCCATGGGACTAGCGGGAGGTTAGATACGCAGTATTTT CASSHGTSGRLDTQYF
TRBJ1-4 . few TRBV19 TGTGCCAGTATAAATCGGAGCCTCGGAAAACTGTTTTTT CASINRSLGKLFF
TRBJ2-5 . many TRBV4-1 TGCGCCAGCAGCCGCTTTGCGGGTGAGACCCAGTACTTC CASSRFAGETQYF
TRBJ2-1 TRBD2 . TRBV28 TGTGCCAGCATTAGACTAGCGACGAATGAGCAGTTCTTC CASIRLATNEQFF
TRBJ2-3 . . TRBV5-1 TGCGCCAGCAGCTTGGGACTTAGCGCGGGTACGCAGTATTTT CASSLGLSAGTQYF
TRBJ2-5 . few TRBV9 TGTGCCAGCAGCGCGGGAGTAGCGCAACAAGAGACCCAGTACTTC CASSAGVAQQETQYF
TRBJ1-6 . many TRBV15 TGTGCCACCAGCAGAGTTACATTTAATTCACCCCTCCACTTT CATSRVTFNSPLHF
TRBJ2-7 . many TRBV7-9 TGTGCCAGCAGCCCCCCGTTGAATCACGAGCAGTACTTC CASSPPLNHEQYF
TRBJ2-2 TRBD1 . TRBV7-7 TGTGCCAGCAGCCCTCGGACCGGGACAGGGGCCGGGGAGCTGTTTTTT CASSPRTGTGAGELFF
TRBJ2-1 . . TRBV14 TGTGCCAGCAGCCAAGTCGGCGGGGGCGATGAGCAGTTCTTC CASSQVGGGDEQFF
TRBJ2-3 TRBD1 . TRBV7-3 TGTGCCAGCAGTTACCGGGACAGGGGAGATACGCAGTATTTT CASSYRDRGDTQYF
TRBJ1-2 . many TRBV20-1 TGCAGTGCTTTCGCAGCCGACGGCTACACCTTC CSAFAADGYTF
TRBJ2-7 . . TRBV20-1 TGCAGTGCTAGAGATTCTAGCGAGGTCTCCTACGAGCAGTACTTC CSARDSSEVSYEQYF
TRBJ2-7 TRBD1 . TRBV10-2 TGCGCCAGCAGTCACGGACAGGGGGTCTACGAGCAGTACTTC CASSHGQGVYEQYF
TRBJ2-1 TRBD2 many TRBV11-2 TGTGCCAGCAGCTGGACTAGCGGGTACAATGAGCAGTTCTTC CASSWTSGYNEQFF
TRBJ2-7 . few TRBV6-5 TGTGCCAGCAGTTACGAGACAGAAACCTACGAGCAGTACTTC CASSYETETYEQYF
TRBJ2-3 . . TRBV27 TGTGCCAGCTACGGCACAGCCATAGATACGCAGTATTTT CASYGTAIDTQYF
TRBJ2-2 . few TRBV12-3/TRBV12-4 TGTGCCAGCATCCGCGGGTTCGTATCCGGGGAGCTGTTTTTT CASIRGFVSGELFF
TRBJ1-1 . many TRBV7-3 TGTGCCAGCAGCTTTTCGGGCTTAAGACCAGCTGAAGCTTTCTTT CASSFSGLRPAEAFF
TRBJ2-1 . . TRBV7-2 TGTGCCAGCAGCTATACTCGGAGCCAGCAGTTCTTC CASSYTRSQQFF
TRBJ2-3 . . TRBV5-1 TGCGCCAGCAGCTTGCTCCCAACAAGTACAGATACGCAGTATTTT CASSLLPTSTDTQYF
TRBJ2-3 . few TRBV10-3 TGTGCCATCAGTGGCGGGGGCTACACAGATACGCAGTATTTT CAISGGGYTDTQYF
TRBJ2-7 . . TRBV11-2 TGTGCCAGCAGGGGGGTTGACACCTACGAGCAGTACTTC CASRGVDTYEQYF
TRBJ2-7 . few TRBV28 TGTGCCAGCAGCCCCTCCTGGGGGGACGCCTACGAGCAGTACTTC CASSPSWGDAYEQYF
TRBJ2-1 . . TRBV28 TGTGCCAGCAGTTCGACCCTTAACAATGAGCAGTTCTTC CASSSTLNNEQFF
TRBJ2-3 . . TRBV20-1 TGCAGTGCTAGATCCCCTGGAGGGGATCTACTCCTCACAGATACGCAGTATTTT CSARSPGGDLLLTDTQYF
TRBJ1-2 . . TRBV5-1 TGCGCCACCTCGGATAGCGGCGGAGGGGGCTATGGCTACACCTTC CATSDSGGGGYGYTF
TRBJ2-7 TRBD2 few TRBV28 TGTGCCAGCAGTTCCGTTGTCGGGAGGGCCTACGAGCAGTACTTC CASSSVVGRAYEQYF
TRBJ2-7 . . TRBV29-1 TGCAGCGTTGGAGGATTGGGGCCAAGCCCCGAGCAGTACTTC CSVGGLGPSPEQYF
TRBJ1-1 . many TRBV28 TGTGCCAGCAGTTTCCCCTTATCACCGAACACTGAAGCTTTCTTT CASSFPLSPNTEAFF
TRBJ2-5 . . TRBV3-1 TGTGCCAGCAGCCAAGATCACCGGACGGAAGAGACCCAGTACTTC CASSQDHRTEETQYF
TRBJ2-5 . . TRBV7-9 TGTGCCAGCAGTTTGACCTCGTGGAGGGGAGAGACCCAGTACTTC CASSLTSWRGETQYF
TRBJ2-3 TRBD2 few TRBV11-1 TGTGCCAGCAGCTGGCGCTATCAGGGCGGCGGGAGGGCCCCTGGTCTGACAGATACGCAGTATTTT CASSWRYQGGGRAPGLTDTQYF
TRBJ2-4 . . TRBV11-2 TGTGCCAGCAGCTTAAGTTCAAGCGGCTTAGCCAAAAACATTCAGTACTTC CASSLSSSGLAKNIQYF
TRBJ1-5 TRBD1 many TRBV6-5 TGTGCCAGCAGTTACACAGGGGAGGGTCAGCCCCAGCATTTT CASSYTGEGQPQHF
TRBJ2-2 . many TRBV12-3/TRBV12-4 TGTGCCAGCAGTTTGAACTCCCCGAGGACCGGGGAGCTGTTTTTT CASSLNSPRTGELFF
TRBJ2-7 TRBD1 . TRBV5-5 TGTGCCAGCAGAAAGACAGGGAGCGGCTACGAGCAGTACTTC CASRKTGSGYEQYF
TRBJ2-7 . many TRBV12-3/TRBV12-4 TGTGCCAGCAGTTTAGGAGTTGGGAGGTCCCCCTACGAGCAGTACTTC CASSLGVGRSPYEQYF
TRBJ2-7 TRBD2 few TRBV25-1 TGTGCCAGCAGTGGGGCCGGGACTAGCGGGAGCTACGAGCAGTACTTC CASSGAGTSGSYEQYF
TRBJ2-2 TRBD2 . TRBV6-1 TGTGCCAGCAGTGGGCCGGCGGGGGGTTTGAGCACCGGGGAGCTGTTTTTT CASSGPAGGLSTGELFF
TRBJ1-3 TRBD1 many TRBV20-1 TGCAGTGCTAGGAGGGACAGGCGGAACACCATATATTTT CSARRDRRNTIYF
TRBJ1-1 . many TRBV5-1 TGCGCCAGCAGCTTGGTAGGCGGGTTTTACACTGAAGCTTTCTTT CASSLVGGFYTEAFF